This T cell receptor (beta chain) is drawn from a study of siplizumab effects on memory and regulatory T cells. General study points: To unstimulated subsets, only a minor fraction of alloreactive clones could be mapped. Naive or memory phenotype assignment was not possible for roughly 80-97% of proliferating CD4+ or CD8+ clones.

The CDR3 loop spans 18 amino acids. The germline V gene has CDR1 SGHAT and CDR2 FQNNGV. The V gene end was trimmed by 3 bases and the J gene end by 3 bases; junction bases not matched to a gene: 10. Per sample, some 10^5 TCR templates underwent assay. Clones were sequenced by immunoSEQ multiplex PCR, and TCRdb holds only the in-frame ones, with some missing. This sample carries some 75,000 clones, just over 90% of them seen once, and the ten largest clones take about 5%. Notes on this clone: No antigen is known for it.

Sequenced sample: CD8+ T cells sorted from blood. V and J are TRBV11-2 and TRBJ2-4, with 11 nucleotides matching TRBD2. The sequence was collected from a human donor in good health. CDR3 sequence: CASSFVAGGPGDKNIQYF. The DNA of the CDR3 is TGTGCCAGCAGCTTTGTAGCGGGGGGGCCGGGCGACAAAAACATTCAGTACTTC. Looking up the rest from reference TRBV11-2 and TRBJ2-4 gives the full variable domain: EAGVAQSPRYKIIEKRQSVAFWCNPISGHATLYWYQQILGQGPKLLIQFQNNGVVDDSQLPKDRFSAERLKGVDSTLKIQPAKLEDSAVYLCASSFVAGGPGDKNIQYFGAGTRLSVL.